These T cell receptor beta chains were read from a single sample in a study of blood T cell repertoires in COVID-19. This table comes from immunoSEQ multiplex PCR, and its TCRdb copy is limited to in-frame clones, with some not included. The sample has 13,000 to 15,000 clones, roughly 83% seen once; the top ten hold over 15%. The sequenced sample was peripheral blood. The receptors here all came from a man between 35 and 55 years old with active or convalescent COVID-19. CDR3s leave out the opening cysteine and the closing phenylalanine or tryptophan.

TRBJ2-5	TRBV11-2	ASRGLRGHETQY
TRBJ1-4	TRBV12-3/TRBV12-4	ASSEGEWEKLF
TRBJ2-2	TRBV9	ASSVAPGLAPTGELF
TRBJ1-1	TRBV10-2	ASRVAGGRTEAF
TRBJ2-2	TRBV5-1	ASSWVGVNTGELF
TRBJ1-2	TRBV4-1	ASSRLQGNYGYT
TRBJ1-1	TRBV5-1	ASSSGQGRALNTEAF
TRBJ2-3	TRBV19	ASSISGGPDTQY
TRBJ2-3	TRBV14	ASSLRVAGGLTDTQY
TRBJ2-5	TRBV27	ASSLSAGRETQY
TRBJ1-5	TRBV4-1	ASSLRGESNQPQH
TRBJ1-2	TRBV14	ASSPLPPEGDGYT
TRBJ1-5	TRBV7-9	ASSLRTAQPQH
TRBJ1-5	TRBV28	ASSFRGTLNQPQH
TRBJ2-7	TRBV18	ASSPGRTGAFSDYEQY
TRBJ2-7	TRBV5-8	ASSATPGQGYEQY
TRBJ2-1	TRBV19	ASSTQWNEQF
TRBJ1-2	TRBV11-2	ASSREVYGYT
TRBJ1-1	TRBV10-3	AISEGQGTTEAF
TRBJ2-3	TRBV27	ASSPGGQAGGTDTQY
TRBJ1-1	TRBV12-3/TRBV12-4	ASSLSSAEAF
TRBJ1-1	TRBV5-1	ASSFKGDTGTEAF
TRBJ1-1	TRBV7-2	ASSLRAGVNTEAF
TRBJ2-1	TRBV14	ASSHLKGQGFDEQF
TRBJ1-1	TRBV27	ASSLSWSVLNTEAF
TRBJ2-1	TRBV29-1	SVDEETQVGVDNEQF
TRBJ2-1	TRBV4-1	ASSQVVETYNEQF
TRBJ2-3	TRBV6-5	ASANTAGATDTQY
TRBJ1-4	TRBV5-1	ASQQGSDEKLF
TRBJ1-1	TRBV9	ASGARQNTEAF
TRBJ1-2	TRBV3-1/TRBV3-2	ASSHGRRGGYT
TRBJ2-7	TRBV6-5	ASSYSDGGIEQY
TRBJ1-5	TRBV29-1	SVSTEQSKPQH
TRBJ1-6	TRBV15	ATSRSWSGNSPLH
TRBJ1-6	TRBV7-9	ASSLDRWQGYSPLH
TRBJ2-7	TRBV6-2/TRBV6-3	ASSYVGHEQY
TRBJ2-7	TRBV19	ASSEGAYEQY
TRBJ1-4	TRBV7-7	ASSPTGALDEKLF
TRBJ2-1	TRBV7-2	ASSFVGLGRVNEQF
TRBJ2-2	TRBV19	ASTSTGFAGELF
TRBJ2-5	TRBV2	APLGQGIYQETQY
TRBJ1-2	TRBV6-6	ASSYGQGGYT
TRBJ1-1	TRBV7-2	ASSSTGSTEAF
TRBJ1-2	TRBV7-2	ASSLVSGGLGNNYGYT
TRBJ2-3	TRBV6-4	ASSPKGEDTQY
TRBJ2-7	TRBV13	ASSLGQGQGYEQY
TRBJ2-7	TRBV2	ASHNNPGQEYEQY
TRBJ1-1	TRBV5-1	ASSLAGLGNTEAF
TRBJ2-3	TRBV23-1	ASSQSVLGGEDTQY
TRBJ2-7	TRBV5-4	ASSPGGGGVISYEQY
TRBJ1-2	TRBV2	ASSEGTGLNYGYT
TRBJ2-1	TRBV7-2	ASSLDFQGVYEQF
TRBJ2-7	TRBV6-5	ASTPTGGPYEQY
TRBJ2-7	TRBV19	ASSISQGTYEQY
TRBJ1-2	TRBV6-5	ASTPRQFQGYT
TRBJ2-2	TRBV9	ASSPGHDANTGELF
TRBJ1-1	TRBV29-1	SVTRGFTEAF
TRBJ2-5	TRBV5-4	ASSNQLAGGETQY
TRBJ1-1	TRBV3-1/TRBV3-2	ASSQQGPHTEAF
TRBJ2-1	TRBV3-1/TRBV3-2	ASSQEPPGSSGGAWDEQF